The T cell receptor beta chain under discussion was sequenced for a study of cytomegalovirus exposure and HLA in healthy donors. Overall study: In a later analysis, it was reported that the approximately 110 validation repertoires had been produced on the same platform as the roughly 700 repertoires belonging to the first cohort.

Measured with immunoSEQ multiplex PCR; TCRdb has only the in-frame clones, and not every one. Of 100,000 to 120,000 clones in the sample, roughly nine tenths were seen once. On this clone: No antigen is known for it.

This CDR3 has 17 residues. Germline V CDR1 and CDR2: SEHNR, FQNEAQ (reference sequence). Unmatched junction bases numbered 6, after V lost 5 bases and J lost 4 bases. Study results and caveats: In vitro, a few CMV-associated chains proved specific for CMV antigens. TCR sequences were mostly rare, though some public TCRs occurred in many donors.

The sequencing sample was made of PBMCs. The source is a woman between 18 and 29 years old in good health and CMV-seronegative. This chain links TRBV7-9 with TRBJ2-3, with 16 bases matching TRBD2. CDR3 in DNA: TGTGCCAGCAGCCCGGGACTAGCGGGAGGGCCCCCAGATACGCAGTATTTT. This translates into CASSPGLAGGPPDTQYF.